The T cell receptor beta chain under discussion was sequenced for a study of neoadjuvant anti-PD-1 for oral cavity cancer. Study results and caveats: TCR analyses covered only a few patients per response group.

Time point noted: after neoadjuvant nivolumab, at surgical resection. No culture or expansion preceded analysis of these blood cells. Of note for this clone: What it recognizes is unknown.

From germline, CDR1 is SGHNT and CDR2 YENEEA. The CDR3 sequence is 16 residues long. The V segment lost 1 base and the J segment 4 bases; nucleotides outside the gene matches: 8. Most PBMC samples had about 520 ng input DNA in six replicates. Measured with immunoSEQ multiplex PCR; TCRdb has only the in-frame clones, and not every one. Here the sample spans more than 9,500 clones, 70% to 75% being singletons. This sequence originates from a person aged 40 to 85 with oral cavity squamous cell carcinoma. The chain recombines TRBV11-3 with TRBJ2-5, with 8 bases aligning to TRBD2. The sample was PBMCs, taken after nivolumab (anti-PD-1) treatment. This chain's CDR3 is CASSLGRTSLGETQYF. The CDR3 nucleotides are TGTGCCAGCAGCTTAGGTCGGACTAGCTTGGGAGAGACCCAGTACTTC.